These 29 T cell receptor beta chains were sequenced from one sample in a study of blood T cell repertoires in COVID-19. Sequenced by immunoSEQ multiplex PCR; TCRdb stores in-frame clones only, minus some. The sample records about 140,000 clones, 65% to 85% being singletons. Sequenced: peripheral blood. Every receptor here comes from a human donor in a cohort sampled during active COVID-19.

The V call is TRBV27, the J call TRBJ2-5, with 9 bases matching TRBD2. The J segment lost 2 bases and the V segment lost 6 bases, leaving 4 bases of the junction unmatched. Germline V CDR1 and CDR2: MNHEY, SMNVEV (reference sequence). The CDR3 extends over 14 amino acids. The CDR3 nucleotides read TGTGCCAGCAGATCTAGCGGGAAGCAAGAGACCCAGTACTTC. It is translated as CASRSSGKQETQYF.

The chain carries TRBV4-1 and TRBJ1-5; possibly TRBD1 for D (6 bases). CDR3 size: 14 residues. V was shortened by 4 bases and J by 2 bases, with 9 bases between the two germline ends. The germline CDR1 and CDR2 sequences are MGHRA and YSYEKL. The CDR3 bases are TGCGCCAGCAGCCGACCAGGGGGCAATCAGCCCCAGCATTTT. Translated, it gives CASSRPGGNQPQHF.

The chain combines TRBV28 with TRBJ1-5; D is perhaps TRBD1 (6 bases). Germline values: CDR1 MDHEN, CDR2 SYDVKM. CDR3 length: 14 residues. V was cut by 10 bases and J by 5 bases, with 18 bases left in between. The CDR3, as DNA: TGTGCCACTATGGACAGTAGCGGGCATCAGCCCCAGCATTTT. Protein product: CATMDSSGHQPQHF.

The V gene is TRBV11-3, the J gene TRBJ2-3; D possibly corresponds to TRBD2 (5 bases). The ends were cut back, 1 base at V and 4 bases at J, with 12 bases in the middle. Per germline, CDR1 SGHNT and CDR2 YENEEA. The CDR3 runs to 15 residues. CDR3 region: CASSLARGRPDTQYF. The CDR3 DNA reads TGTGCCAGCAGCTTAGCTCGGGGTAGGCCAGATACGCAGTATTTT.

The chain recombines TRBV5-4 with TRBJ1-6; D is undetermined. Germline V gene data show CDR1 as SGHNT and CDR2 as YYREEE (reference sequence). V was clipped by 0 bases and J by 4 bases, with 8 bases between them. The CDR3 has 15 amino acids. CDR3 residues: CASSLADGYNSPLHF. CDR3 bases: TGTGCCAGCAGCTTGGCTGACGGGTATAATTCACCCCTCCACTTT.

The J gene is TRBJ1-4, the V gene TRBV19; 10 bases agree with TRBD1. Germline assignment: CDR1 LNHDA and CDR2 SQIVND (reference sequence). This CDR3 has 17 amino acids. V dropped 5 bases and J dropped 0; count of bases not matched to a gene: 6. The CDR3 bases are TGTGCCAGTAGTGACAGGGGGCGAACGGCAACTAATGAAAAACTGTTTTTT. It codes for CASSDRGRTATNEKLFF. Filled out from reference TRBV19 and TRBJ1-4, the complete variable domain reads DGGITQSPKYLFRKEGQNVTLSCEQNLNHDAMYWYRQDPGQGLRLIYYSQIVNDFQKGDIAEGYSVSREKKESFPLTVTSAQKNPTAFYLCASSDRGRTATNEKLFFGSGTQLSVL.

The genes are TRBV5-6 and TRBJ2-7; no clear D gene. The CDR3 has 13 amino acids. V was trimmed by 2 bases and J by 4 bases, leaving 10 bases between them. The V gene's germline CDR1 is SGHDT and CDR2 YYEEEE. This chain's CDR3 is CASSFPASYEQYF. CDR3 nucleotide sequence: TGTGCCAGCAGCTTCCCTGCCAGTTACGAGCAGTACTTC.

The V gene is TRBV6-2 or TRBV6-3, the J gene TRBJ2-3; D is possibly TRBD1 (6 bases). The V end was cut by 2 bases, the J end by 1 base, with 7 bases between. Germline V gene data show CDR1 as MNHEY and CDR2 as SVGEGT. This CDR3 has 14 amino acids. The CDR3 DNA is TGTGCCAGCAGTTACGAGGGGGGCACAGATACGCAGTATTTT. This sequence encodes CASSYEGGTDTQYF.

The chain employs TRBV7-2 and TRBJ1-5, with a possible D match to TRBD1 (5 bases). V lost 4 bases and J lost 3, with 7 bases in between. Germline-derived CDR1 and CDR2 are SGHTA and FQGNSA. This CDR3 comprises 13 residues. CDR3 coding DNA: TGTGCCAGCAGCTACAGGCCCAATCAGCCCCAGCATTTT. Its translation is CASSYRPNQPQHF.

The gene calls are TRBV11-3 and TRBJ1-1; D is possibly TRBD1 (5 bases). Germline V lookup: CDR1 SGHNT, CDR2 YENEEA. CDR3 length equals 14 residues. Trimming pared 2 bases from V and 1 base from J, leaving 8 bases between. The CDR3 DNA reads TGTGCCAGCAGCTTACAGGGCCCGAACACTGAAGCTTTCTTT. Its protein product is CASSLQGPNTEAFF.

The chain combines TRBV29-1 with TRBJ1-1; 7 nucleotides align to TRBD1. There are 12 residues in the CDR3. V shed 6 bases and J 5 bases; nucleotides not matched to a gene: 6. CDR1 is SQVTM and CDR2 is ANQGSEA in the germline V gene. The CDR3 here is CSVTTGRTEAFF. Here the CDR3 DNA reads TGCAGCGTCACGACAGGGCGGACTGAAGCTTTCTTT.

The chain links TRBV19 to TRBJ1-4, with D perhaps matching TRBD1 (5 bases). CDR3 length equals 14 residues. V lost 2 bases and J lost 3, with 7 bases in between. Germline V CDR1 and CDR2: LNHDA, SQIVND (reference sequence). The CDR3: CASSIKGPNEKLFF. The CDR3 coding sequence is TGTGCCAGTAGTATAAAGGGGCCTAATGAAAAACTGTTTTTT.

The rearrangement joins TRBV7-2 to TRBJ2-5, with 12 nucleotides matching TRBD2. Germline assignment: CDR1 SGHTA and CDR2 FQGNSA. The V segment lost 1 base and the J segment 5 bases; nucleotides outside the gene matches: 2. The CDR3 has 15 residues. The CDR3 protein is CASSLVLAGGETQYF. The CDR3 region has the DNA TGTGCCAGCAGCTTAGTCCTAGCGGGGGGGGAGACCCAGTACTTC.

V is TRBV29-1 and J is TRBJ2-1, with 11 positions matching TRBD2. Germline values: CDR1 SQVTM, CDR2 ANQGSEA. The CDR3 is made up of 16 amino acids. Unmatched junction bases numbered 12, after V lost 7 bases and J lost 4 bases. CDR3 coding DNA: TGCAGCGAAAAACTAGCGGGGGAGACCAATTACAATGAGCAGTTCTTC. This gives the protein CSEKLAGETNYNEQFF.

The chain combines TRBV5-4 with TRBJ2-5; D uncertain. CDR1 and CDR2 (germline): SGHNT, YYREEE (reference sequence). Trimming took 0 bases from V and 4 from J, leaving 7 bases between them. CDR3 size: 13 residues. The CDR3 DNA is TGTGCCAGCAGCTTGGCTAGTCGAGAGACCCAGTACTTC. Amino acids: CASSLASRETQYF.

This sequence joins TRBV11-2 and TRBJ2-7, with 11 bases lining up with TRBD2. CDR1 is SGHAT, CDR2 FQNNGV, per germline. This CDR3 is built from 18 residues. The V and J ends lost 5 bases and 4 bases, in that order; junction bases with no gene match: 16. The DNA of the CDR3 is TGTGCCAGCAGCCCACATCCCTTAGCGGGGGGGAGGGAATACGAGCAGTACTTC. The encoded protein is CASSPHPLAGGREYEQYF.

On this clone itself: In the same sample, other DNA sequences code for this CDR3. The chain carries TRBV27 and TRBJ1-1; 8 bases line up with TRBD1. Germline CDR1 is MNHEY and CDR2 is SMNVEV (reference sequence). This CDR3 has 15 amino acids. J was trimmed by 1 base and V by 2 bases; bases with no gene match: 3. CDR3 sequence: CASSLLGQGNTEAFF. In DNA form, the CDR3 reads TGTGCCAGCAGTTTACTCGGACAGGGGAACACTGAAGCTTTCTTT.

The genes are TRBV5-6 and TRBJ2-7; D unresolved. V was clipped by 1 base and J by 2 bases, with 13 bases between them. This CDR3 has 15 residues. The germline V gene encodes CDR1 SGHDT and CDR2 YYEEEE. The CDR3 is CASSLSRMSPYEQYF. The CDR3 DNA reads TGTGCCAGCAGCTTGTCTAGGATGAGCCCCTACGAGCAGTACTTC.

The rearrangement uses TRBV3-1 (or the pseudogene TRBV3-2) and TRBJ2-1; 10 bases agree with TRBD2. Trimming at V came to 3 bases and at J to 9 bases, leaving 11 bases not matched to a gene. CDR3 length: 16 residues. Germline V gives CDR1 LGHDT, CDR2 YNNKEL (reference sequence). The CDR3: CASSQWGSGGAFEQFF. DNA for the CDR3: TGTGCCAGCAGCCAGTGGGGAAGCGGGGGGGCCTTTGAGCAGTTCTTC.

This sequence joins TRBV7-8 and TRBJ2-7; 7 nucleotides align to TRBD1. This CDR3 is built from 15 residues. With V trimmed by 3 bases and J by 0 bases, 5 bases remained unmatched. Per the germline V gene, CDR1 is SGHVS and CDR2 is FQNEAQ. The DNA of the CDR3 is TGTGCCAGCAGCTTGGCCGGGACAGTCTCCTACGAGCAGTACTTC. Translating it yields CASSLAGTVSYEQYF.

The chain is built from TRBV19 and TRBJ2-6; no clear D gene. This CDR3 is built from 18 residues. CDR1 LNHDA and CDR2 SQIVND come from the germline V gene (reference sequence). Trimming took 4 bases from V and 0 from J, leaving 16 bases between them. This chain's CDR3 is CASSKTLGARSGANVLTF. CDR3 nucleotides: TGTGCCAGTAGTAAAACCCTAGGAGCCCGCTCTGGGGCCAACGTCCTGACTTTC.

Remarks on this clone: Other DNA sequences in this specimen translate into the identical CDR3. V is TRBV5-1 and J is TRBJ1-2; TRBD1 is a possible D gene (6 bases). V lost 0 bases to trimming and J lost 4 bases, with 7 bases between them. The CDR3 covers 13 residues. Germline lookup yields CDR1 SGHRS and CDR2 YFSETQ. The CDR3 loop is CASSLEGGYGYTF. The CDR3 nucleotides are TGCGCCAGCAGCTTGGAAGGGGGCTATGGCTACACCTTC. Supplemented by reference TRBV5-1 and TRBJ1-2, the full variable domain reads KAGVTQTPRYLIKTRGQQVTLSCSPISGHRSVSWYQQTPGQGLQFLFEYFSETQRNKGNFPGRFSGRQFSNSRSEMNVSTLELGDSALYLCASSLEGGYGYTFGSGTRLTVV.

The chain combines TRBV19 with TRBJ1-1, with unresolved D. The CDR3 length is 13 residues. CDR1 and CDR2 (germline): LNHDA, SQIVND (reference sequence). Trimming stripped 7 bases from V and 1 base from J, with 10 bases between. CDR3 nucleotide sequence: TGTGCCAGTAAGACGGAGAGGAACACTGAAGCTTTCTTT. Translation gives CASKTERNTEAFF.

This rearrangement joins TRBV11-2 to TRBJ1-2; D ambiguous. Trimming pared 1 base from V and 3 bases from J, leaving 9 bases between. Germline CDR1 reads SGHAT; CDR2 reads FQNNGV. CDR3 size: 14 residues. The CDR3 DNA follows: TGTGCCAGCAGCTTAGGGCCGGGAGACTATGGCTACACCTTC. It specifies CASSLGPGDYGYTF.

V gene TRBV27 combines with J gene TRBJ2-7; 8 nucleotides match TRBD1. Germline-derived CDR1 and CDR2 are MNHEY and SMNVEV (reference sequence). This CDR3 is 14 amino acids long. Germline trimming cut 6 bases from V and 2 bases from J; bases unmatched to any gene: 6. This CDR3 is CASRGTGGTYEQYF. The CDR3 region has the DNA TGTGCCAGCAGGGGAACAGGGGGAACCTACGAGCAGTACTTC.

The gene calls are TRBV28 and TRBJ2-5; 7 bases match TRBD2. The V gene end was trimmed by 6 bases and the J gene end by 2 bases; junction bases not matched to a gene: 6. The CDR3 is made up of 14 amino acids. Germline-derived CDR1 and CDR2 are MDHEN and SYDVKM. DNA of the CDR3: TGTGCCAGCAGCCTCCCGGGACTACAAGAGACCCAGTACTTC. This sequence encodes CASSLPGLQETQYF.

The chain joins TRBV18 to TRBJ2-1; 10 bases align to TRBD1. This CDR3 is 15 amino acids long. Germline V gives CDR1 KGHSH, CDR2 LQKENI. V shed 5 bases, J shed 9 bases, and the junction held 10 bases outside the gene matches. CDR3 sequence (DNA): TGTGCCAGCTCAGTTGGGACAGGGGATTTAGCTGAGCAGTTCTTC. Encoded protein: CASSVGTGDLAEQFF.

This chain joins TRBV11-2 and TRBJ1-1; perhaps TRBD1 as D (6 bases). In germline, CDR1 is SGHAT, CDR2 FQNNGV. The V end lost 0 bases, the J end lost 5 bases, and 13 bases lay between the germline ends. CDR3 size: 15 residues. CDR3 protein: CASSLDRVQGTEAFF. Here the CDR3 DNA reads TGTGCCAGCAGCTTAGATCGCGTCCAGGGGACTGAAGCTTTCTTT. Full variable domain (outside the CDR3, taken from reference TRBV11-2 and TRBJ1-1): EAGVAQSPRYKIIEKRQSVAFWCNPISGHATLYWYQQILGQGPKLLIQFQNNGVVDDSQLPKDRFSAERLKGVDSTLKIQPAKLEDSAVYLCASSLDRVQGTEAFFGQGTRLTVV.

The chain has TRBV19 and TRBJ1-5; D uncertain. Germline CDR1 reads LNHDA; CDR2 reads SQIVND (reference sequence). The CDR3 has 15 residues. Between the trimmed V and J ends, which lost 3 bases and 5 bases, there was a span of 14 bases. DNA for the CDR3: TGTGCCAGTAGTATCGATGGGCAGAAGTATCAGCCCCAGCATTTT. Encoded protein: CASSIDGQKYQPQHF. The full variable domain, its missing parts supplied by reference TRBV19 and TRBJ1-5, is DGGITQSPKYLFRKEGQNVTLSCEQNLNHDAMYWYRQDPGQGLRLIYYSQIVNDFQKGDIAEGYSVSREKKESFPLTVTSAQKNPTAFYLCASSIDGQKYQPQHFGDGTRLSIL.